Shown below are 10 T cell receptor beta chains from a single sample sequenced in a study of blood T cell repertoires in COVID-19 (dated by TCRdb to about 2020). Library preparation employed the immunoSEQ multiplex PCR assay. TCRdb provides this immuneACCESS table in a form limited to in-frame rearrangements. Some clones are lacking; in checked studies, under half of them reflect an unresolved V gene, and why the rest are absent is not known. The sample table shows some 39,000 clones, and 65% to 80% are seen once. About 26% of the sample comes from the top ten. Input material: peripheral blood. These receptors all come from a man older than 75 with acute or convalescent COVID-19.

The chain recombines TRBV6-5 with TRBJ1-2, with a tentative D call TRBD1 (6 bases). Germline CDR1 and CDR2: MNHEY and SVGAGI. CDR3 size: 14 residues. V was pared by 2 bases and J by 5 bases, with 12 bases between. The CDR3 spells CASSYGRGVYGYTF. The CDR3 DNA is TGTGCCAGCAGTTACGGCAGGGGTGTATATGGCTACACCTTC.

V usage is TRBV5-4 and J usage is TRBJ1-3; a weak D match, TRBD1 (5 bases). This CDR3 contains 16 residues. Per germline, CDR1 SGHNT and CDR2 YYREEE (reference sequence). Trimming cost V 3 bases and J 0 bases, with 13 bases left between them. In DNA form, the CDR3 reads TGTGCCAGCAGCTCGATGACAGCCAGCTCTGGAAACACCATATATTTT. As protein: CASSSMTASSGNTIYF.

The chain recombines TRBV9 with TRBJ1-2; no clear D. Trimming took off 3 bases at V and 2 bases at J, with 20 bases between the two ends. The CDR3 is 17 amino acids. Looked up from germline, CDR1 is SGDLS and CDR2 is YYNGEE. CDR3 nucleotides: TGTGCCAGCAGCGGCGGGGTCCGGGAGGGAGGAAACTATGGCTACACCTTC. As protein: CASSGGVREGGNYGYTF.

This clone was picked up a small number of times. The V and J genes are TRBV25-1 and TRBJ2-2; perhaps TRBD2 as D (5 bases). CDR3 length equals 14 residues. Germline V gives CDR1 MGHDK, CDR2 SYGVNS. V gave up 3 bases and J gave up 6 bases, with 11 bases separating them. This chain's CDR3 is CASSEPAEAGELFF. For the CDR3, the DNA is TGTGCCAGCAGTGAGCCCGCGGAGGCCGGGGAGCTGTTTTTT.

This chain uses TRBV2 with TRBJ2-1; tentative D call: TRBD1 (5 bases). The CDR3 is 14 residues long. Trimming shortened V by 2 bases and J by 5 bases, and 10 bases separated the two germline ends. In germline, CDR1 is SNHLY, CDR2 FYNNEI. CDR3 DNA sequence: TGTGCCAGCAGTGAACAACAGGCTAACAATGAGCAGTTCTTC. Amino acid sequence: CASSEQQANNEQFF.

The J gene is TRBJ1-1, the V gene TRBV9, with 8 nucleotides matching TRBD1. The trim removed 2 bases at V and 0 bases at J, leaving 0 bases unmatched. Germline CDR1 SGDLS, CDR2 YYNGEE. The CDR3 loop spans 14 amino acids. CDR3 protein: CASSVGQVNTEAFF. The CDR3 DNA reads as TGTGCCAGCAGCGTGGGACAGGTGAACACTGAAGCTTTCTTT.

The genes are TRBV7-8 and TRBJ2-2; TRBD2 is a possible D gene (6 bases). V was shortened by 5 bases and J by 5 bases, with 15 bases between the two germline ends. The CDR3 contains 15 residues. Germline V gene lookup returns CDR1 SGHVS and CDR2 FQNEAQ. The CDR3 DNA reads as TGTGCCAGCAGCCTCTCGGGGGATCGGACCGGGGAGCTGTTTTTT. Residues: CASSLSGDRTGELFF.

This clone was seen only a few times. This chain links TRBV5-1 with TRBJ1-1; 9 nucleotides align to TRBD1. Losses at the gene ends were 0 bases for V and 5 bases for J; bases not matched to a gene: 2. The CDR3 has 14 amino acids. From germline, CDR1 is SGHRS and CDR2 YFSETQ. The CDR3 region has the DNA TGCGCCAGCAGCTTGGACAGGGGGCAAACTGAAGCTTTCTTT. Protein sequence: CASSLDRGQTEAFF.

CDR3: CATSMRAPGELFF. Written as DNA, the CDR3 is TGTGCCACCAGCATGAGGGCACCCGGGGAGCTGTTTTTT. The chain uses TRBV15 and TRBJ2-2, with D maybe TRBD2 (5 bases). The CDR3 loop spans 13 amino acids. V lost 4 bases, J lost 6 bases, and 9 bases lay in between. Germline CDR1 is LNHNV and CDR2 is YYDKDF (reference sequence).

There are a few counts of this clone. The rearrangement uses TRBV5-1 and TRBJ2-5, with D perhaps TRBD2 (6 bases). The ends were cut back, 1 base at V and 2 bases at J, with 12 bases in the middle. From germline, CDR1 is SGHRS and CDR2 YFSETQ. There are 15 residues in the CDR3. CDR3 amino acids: CASSLLAGTQETQYF. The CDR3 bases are TGCGCCAGCAGCTTGTTGGCGGGGACTCAAGAGACCCAGTACTTC.